These 20 T cell receptor beta chains were all obtained from the same sample, sequenced in a study of blood T cell repertoires in COVID-19. Sequencing was performed with immunoSEQ multiplex PCR; in TCRdb, only in-frame clones are kept and a portion is missing. The table lists 130,000 to 150,000 clones, more than 75% of them singletons. Sequenced sample: peripheral blood. These receptors were taken from a human donor with acute or convalescent COVID-19. The donor label of this sample is uncertain.

This clone appeared a few times. V is TRBV11-1 and J is TRBJ1-1; the match to TRBD1 covers 7 bases. Per germline, CDR1 SGHAT and CDR2 FQDESV (reference sequence). The ends lost 5 bases at V and 6 bases at J; junction bases unmatched: 9. The CDR3 runs to 14 residues. The CDR3 is CASSRTDRLSEAFF. The DNA of the CDR3 is TGTGCCAGCAGCCGAACGGACAGGTTGTCTGAAGCTTTCTTT.

The rearrangement uses TRBV2 and TRBJ2-7, with unresolved D. Trimming pared 3 bases from V and 5 bases from J, leaving 8 bases between. The CDR3 contains 12 residues. Germline lookup yields CDR1 SNHLY and CDR2 FYNNEI. As DNA, the CDR3 is TGTGCCAGCAGTGATGATTCGGACGAGCAGTACTTC. Protein: CASSDDSDEQYF.

This chain joins TRBV6-5 and TRBJ1-6, with unresolved D. This CDR3 has 13 amino acids. The V gene's germline CDR1 is MNHEY and CDR2 SVGAGI. V shed 6 bases and J shed 4 bases, with 7 bases lying between them. The CDR3 DNA reads as TGTGCCAGCAGCCCAATTTATAATTCACCCCTCCACTTT. Translation gives CASSPIYNSPLHF.

This clone was seen a few times. The rearrangement joins TRBV13 to TRBJ2-7; tentative D call: TRBD2 (7 bases). The germline gives CDR1 PRHDT, CDR2 FYEKMQ (reference sequence). Trimming cost V 5 bases and J 4 bases, with 21 bases left between them. The length of the CDR3 is 16 residues. CDR3 in amino acids: CASSPGGGGLVYEQYF. The CDR3 DNA follows: TGTGCCAGCAGCCCCGGGGGCGGGGGACTGGTGTACGAGCAGTACTTC.

The chain employs TRBV6-6 and TRBJ2-7; TRBD1 is a possible D gene (5 bases). V lost 6 bases and J 1 base, leaving 10 bases between the germline ends. Germline lookup yields CDR1 MNHNY and CDR2 SVGAGI (reference sequence). The CDR3 consists of 13 residues. CDR3 sequence: CASRPQGSYEQYF. DNA of the CDR3: TGTGCCAGCAGACCTCAGGGTTCCTACGAGCAGTACTTC.

The V call is TRBV7-9, the J call TRBJ1-2, with D possibly TRBD1 on 5 matching bases. CDR1 and CDR2 (germline): SEHNR, FQNEAQ (reference sequence). Trimming left V 10 bases short and J 5 bases short, with 14 bases between. There are 12 residues in the CDR3. CDR3 coding DNA: TGTGCCACCCGGGGGGGGAATTATGGCTACACCTTC. It is translated as CATRGGNYGYTF.

This clone was seen a single time. The chain employs TRBV7-2 and TRBJ1-5; D perhaps matches TRBD1 (6 bases). The CDR3 is made up of 16 amino acids. CDR1 is SGHTA, CDR2 FQGNSA, per germline. Trimming stripped 5 bases from V and 0 bases from J, with 14 bases between. CDR3 in DNA: TGTGCCAGCAGCCCGAAGACAGGCGATAGCAATCAGCCCCAGCATTTT. As protein: CASSPKTGDSNQPQHF.

The J gene is TRBJ1-2, the V gene TRBV2; D is ambiguous. The length of the CDR3 is 12 residues. Germline CDR1 is SNHLY and CDR2 is FYNNEI. The V end was cut by 3 bases, the J end by 8 bases, with 10 bases between. The CDR3 protein is CASSESRRGYTF. CDR3 in DNA: TGTGCCAGCAGTGAGTCGCGGAGAGGCTACACCTTC.

In this sample, this clone turned up a few times. The V gene is TRBV4-2, the J gene TRBJ2-1; TRBD1 aligns across 7 bases. The CDR3 contains 15 residues. With V trimmed by 0 bases and J by 6 bases, 5 bases remained unmatched. CDR1 and CDR2 from the germline V gene are LGHNA and YNFKEQ. The CDR3 region is CASSQETGMANEQFF. The CDR3 DNA sequence: TGTGCCAGCAGCCAAGAGACAGGGATGGCCAATGAGCAGTTCTTC.

This chain links TRBV7-3 with TRBJ2-1, with TRBD2 as a possible D gene (6 bases). Germline V gives CDR1 SGHTA, CDR2 FQGTGA. This CDR3 comprises 15 residues. Trimming pared 2 bases from V and 4 bases from J, leaving 12 bases between. The CDR3 is CASSLQGGPYNEQFF. The DNA for the CDR3 is TGTGCCAGCAGCTTACAGGGAGGCCCGTACAATGAGCAGTTCTTC.

The chain recombines TRBV19 with TRBJ2-3; 9 nucleotides match TRBD1. This CDR3 has 15 amino acids. Germline loops: CDR1 LNHDA, CDR2 SQIVND (reference sequence). V trimming: 9 bases; J trimming: 6 bases; junction bases outside the gene matches: 13. CDR3 DNA: TGTGCCAGCCGTGGGGGACAGGGACTTACGGATACGCAGTATTTT. This translates into CASRGGQGLTDTQYF.

V gene TRBV3-1 (or the pseudogene TRBV3-2) combines with J gene TRBJ1-2, with a weak D call TRBD1 (5 bases). Trimming stripped 6 bases from V and 7 bases from J, with 15 bases between. The CDR3 extends over 13 amino acids. Looked up from germline, CDR1 is LGHDT and CDR2 is YNNKEL (reference sequence). The CDR3 DNA follows: TGTGCCAGCAGACAAAATTCAGGGCCTGGCTACACCTTC. Protein: CASRQNSGPGYTF.

The chain employs TRBV2 and TRBJ1-5, with TRBD1 matching 7 bases. The CDR3 extends over 13 amino acids. Germline V gives CDR1 SNHLY, CDR2 FYNNEI. Germline trimming cut 7 bases from V and 7 bases from J; bases unmatched to any gene: 7. As DNA, the CDR3 is TGTGCCAGCACCCACAGGGGACGACAGCCCCAGCATTTT. Translation gives CASTHRGRQPQHF.

V usage is TRBV7-2 and J usage is TRBJ2-1; 7 nucleotides line up with TRBD2. CDR3 length: 14 residues. V lost 0 bases and J lost 4; bases outside the gene matches: 0. CDR1 is SGHTA, CDR2 FQGNSA, per germline. CDR3 sequence: CASSLAGGYNEQFF. The CDR3 DNA is TGTGCCAGCAGCTTAGCCGGGGGGTACAATGAGCAGTTCTTC.

The chain uses TRBV7-8 and TRBJ1-6; possible D gene TRBD1, 5 bases. Trimming removed 1 base from V and 4 bases from J, with 11 bases in between. The CDR3 has 16 residues. Germline V gene lookup returns CDR1 SGHVS and CDR2 FQNEAQ. The CDR3 nucleotides are TGTGCCAGCAGCTTAGGGCAGGGAATATATAATTCACCCCTCCACTTT. This gives the protein CASSLGQGIYNSPLHF.

The DNA for the CDR3 is TGTGCCAGCTCACCACCCGGGGACTACGAGCAGTACTTC. It codes for CASSPPGDYEQYF. The chain recombines TRBV18 with TRBJ2-7; tentative D call: TRBD2 (5 bases). V dropped 0 bases and J dropped 3 bases, with 6 bases sitting between them. The CDR3 totals 13 residues. CDR1 is KGHSH, CDR2 LQKENI, per germline.

This chain uses TRBV5-1 with TRBJ1-6; 8 positions agree with TRBD1. CDR3 length: 14 amino acids. Germline loops: CDR1 SGHRS, CDR2 YFSETQ. Germline trimming cut 7 bases from V and 10 bases from J; bases unmatched to any gene: 10. The chain's CDR3 is CASGQGQADSPLHF. CDR3 bases: TGCGCCAGCGGCCAGGGACAGGCCGACTCACCCCTCCACTTT.

In its sample, this clone was seen a few times. The chain links TRBV6-1 to TRBJ1-3; D gene ambiguous. This CDR3 has 15 residues. Germline values: CDR1 MNHNS, CDR2 SASEGT. The V and J ends lost 1 base and 6 bases respectively, with 13 bases between them. The CDR3 loop reads CASSEGFGRENTIYF. The CDR3 bases are TGTGCCAGCAGTGAAGGATTTGGGAGGGAAAACACCATATATTTT.

This chain joins TRBV6-4 and TRBJ2-3, with TRBD2 matching 9 bases. V lost 0 bases to trimming and J lost 2 bases; unmatched junction nucleotides: 9. In germline, CDR1 is MRHNA, CDR2 SNTAGT. This CDR3 is 18 amino acids long. The CDR3 nucleotides read TGTGCCAGCAGTGACTCGACTTATAGCGGGGGCGCCACAGATACGCAGTATTTT. This codes for CASSDSTYSGGATDTQYF.

The gene calls are TRBV9 and TRBJ1-1, with 7 bases matching TRBD1. The germline V gene encodes CDR1 SGDLS and CDR2 YYNGEE. This CDR3 has 14 amino acids. V trimming: 5 bases; J trimming: 0 bases; junction bases outside the gene matches: 4. CDR3 protein: CASSGGTVNTEAFF. The CDR3 coding sequence is TGTGCCAGCAGTGGAGGGACAGTGAACACTGAAGCTTTCTTT.